This TCR beta chain is from a study of T cell responses to AZD1222 COVID-19 vaccine. Study results and limitations: Close to half of all spike-specific TCRs reportedly target regions of the variants that are unmutated. Increased Spike-specific TCR breadth and depth were observed after two AZD1222 doses. Sampled repertoires all dated from after the peak T cell response. Donor demographics were predominantly white British with a female majority; clonal diversity may be underestimated.

As to this clone: Its antigen is undetermined.

Method: immunoSEQ multiplex PCR; TCRdb's copy keeps in-frame clones and lacks some. The table has 150,000 or so clones, roughly nine tenths seen once. The germline gives CDR1 SEHNR, CDR2 FQNEAQ (reference sequence). V gave up 4 bases and J gave up 7 bases; unmatched junction bases: 5. The CDR3 runs to 14 residues. The rearrangement links TRBV7-9 to TRBJ1-4; 8 bases align to TRBD1. The receptor was isolated from an adult in good health. Material: peripheral blood, obtained on day 0 of AZD1222 vaccination. The DNA for the CDR3 is TGTGCCAGCAGCTCAACAGGGGGAGTTGAAAAACTGTTTTTT. Protein sequence: CASSSTGGVEKLFF. Filled out from reference TRBV7-9 and TRBJ1-4, the complete variable domain reads DTGVSQNPRHKITKRGQNVTFRCDPISEHNRLYWYRQTLGQGPEFLTYFQNEAQLEKSRLLSDRFSAERPKGSFSTLEIQRTEQGDSAMYLCASSSTGGVEKLFFGSGTQLSVL.